One sample yielded the 26 T cell receptor beta chains listed below, sequenced in a study of shared clonotypes between healthy human individuals. Clones were read by immunoSEQ multiplex PCR, and TCRdb kept only the in-frame ones, dropping some. There are 2 million to 2.5 million clones in the sample; about 90% occur only once, and 0.37% lies in the top ten. Specimen: naive CD4+ T cells from PBMCs. Documented subset: CD45RA+ positively selected. These receptors all come from a man aged 18 to 35 in good health. Some clones in this sample may be carry-over from other donors' samples.

V gene TRBV16 combines with J gene TRBJ2-7; D ambiguous. The CDR3 totals 13 residues. The V gene lost 2 bases and the J gene lost 3 bases, with 8 bases spanning the gap. Germline values: CDR1 KGHSY, CDR2 FQNENV. The CDR3 coding sequence is TGTGCCAGCAGCCAAGGTGGGATCTACGAGCAGTACTTC. Protein: CASSQGGIYEQYF. Drawing the rest from reference TRBV16 and TRBJ2-7, the complete variable domain is GEEVAQTPKHLVRGEGQKAKLYCAPIKGHSYVFWYQQVLKNEFKFLISFQNENVFDETGMPKERFSAKCLPNSPCSLEIQATKLEDSAVYFCASSQGGIYEQYFGPGTRLTVT.

The chain has TRBV2 and TRBJ2-3, with D hard to call. Trimming pared 4 bases from V and 6 bases from J, leaving 14 bases between. Germline V gene data show CDR1 as SNHLY and CDR2 as FYNNEI. The CDR3 spans 14 residues. The DNA of the CDR3 is TGTGCCAGCAGTGGGACGGACGGAGCGGATACGCAGTATTTT. Protein sequence: CASSGTDGADTQYF. Full variable domain (outside the CDR3, taken from reference TRBV2 and TRBJ2-3): EPEVTQTPSHQVTQMGQEVILRCVPISNHLYFYWYRQILGQKVEFLVSFYNNEISEKSEIFDDQFSVERPDGSNFTLKIRSTKLEDSAMYFCASSGTDGADTQYFGPGTRLTVL.

This chain joins TRBV5-1 and TRBJ2-5, with 9 bases aligning to TRBD1. V lost 0 bases, J lost 4 bases, and 7 bases stayed unmatched. The V gene's germline CDR1 is SGHRS and CDR2 YFSETQ. The length of the CDR3 is 16 residues. CDR3 sequence (DNA): TGCGCCAGCAGCTTGGGAGTACAGGGGGCAGGAGAGACCCAGTACTTC. Its protein product is CASSLGVQGAGETQYF.

The chain couples TRBV4-3 to TRBJ1-5; 7 nucleotides agree with TRBD1. Trimming cost V 1 base and J 5 bases; bases outside gene matches: 5. The CDR3 is 15 amino acids. CDR1 is LGHNA and CDR2 is YSLEER in the germline V gene. CDR3 region: CASSQVWDSYQPQHF. In DNA, the CDR3 is TGCGCCAGCAGCCAAGTCTGGGACAGCTATCAGCCCCAGCATTTT.

The rearrangement joins TRBV6-1 to TRBJ1-5, with 8 bases aligning to TRBD1. Germline V gene lookup returns CDR1 MNHNS and CDR2 SASEGT. J lost 7 bases, V lost 5 bases, and 10 bases had no gene match. There are 15 residues in the CDR3. CDR3 bases: TGTGCCAGCAGTTTAACAGGGGGTTTACAACAGCCCCAGCATTTT. Its protein product is CASSLTGGLQQPQHF.

The gene calls are TRBV28 and TRBJ1-1; D is unclear. CDR3 length: 17 amino acids. Trimming took off 2 bases at V and 3 bases at J, with 19 bases between the two ends. The germline V gene encodes CDR1 MDHEN and CDR2 SYDVKM. The CDR3 loop is CASSLTWPRGLDTEAFF. The DNA of the CDR3 is TGTGCCAGCAGTTTAACTTGGCCTCGGGGTCTGGACACTGAAGCTTTCTTT.

The chain joins TRBV6-6 to TRBJ2-7; 7 positions match TRBD1. Germline CDR1 MNHNY, CDR2 SVGAGI (reference sequence). The CDR3 is 15 residues long. V was pared by 3 bases and J by 2 bases, with 7 bases of the junction left unmatched. CDR3 loop: CASSYDGTATYEQYF. The CDR3 DNA reads as TGTGCCAGCAGTTATGACGGGACAGCCACCTACGAGCAGTACTTC.

The chain carries TRBV29-1 and TRBJ2-1, with 9 nucleotides matching TRBD1. V lost 7 bases, J lost 6 bases, and 13 bases stayed unmatched. There are 15 residues in the CDR3. Per the germline V gene, CDR1 is SQVTM and CDR2 is ANQGSEA. DNA for the CDR3: TGCAGCGCCCGCACCGGGACAGGGTACTCCAATGAGCAGTTCTTC. It codes for CSARTGTGYSNEQFF.

This chain links TRBV7-2 with TRBJ1-1, with 7 bases lining up with TRBD1. The CDR3 loop spans 13 amino acids. Germline V lookup: CDR1 SGHTA, CDR2 FQGNSA. V was clipped by 5 bases and J by 5 bases; unmatched bases: 5. CDR3 bases: TGTGCCAGCAGCACCAGGGGGAAGACTGAAGCTTTCTTT. Residues: CASSTRGKTEAFF. Using reference TRBV7-2 and TRBJ1-1 for the parts outside the CDR3, the full variable domain is GAGVSQSPSNKVTEKGKDVELRCDPISGHTALYWYRQSLGQGLEFLIYFQGNSAPDKSGLPSDRFSAERTGGSVSTLTIQRTQQEDSAVYLCASSTRGKTEAFFGQGTRLTVV.

The chain uses TRBV19 and TRBJ1-2, with 8 bases aligning to TRBD1. Germline V gene lookup returns CDR1 LNHDA and CDR2 SQIVND (reference sequence). The CDR3 contains 15 residues. After removal of 10 bases from V and 4 bases from J, the junction contained 14 bases not matched to a gene. CDR3 DNA sequence: TGTGCCACCACCCCGGGACAGGACTTTTTCTATGGCTACACCTTC. Encoded protein: CATTPGQDFFYGYTF.

V usage is TRBV5-5 and J usage is TRBJ2-5; tentatively, D is TRBD1 (5 bases). This CDR3 contains 15 residues. Germline V CDR1 and CDR2: SGHKS, YYEKEE (reference sequence). Deletions cut 2 bases from V and 1 base from J, with 12 bases between. The CDR3 loop reads CASSFPLQGQETQYF. In DNA, the CDR3 is TGTGCCAGCAGCTTTCCCCTTCAGGGCCAAGAGACCCAGTACTTC.

DNA for the CDR3: TGTGCCAGCAGTTTATTTGCCAGACGGTCTGCTGTGGGCAATCAGCCCCAGCATTTT. Its translation is CASSLFARRSAVGNQPQHF. The chain joins TRBV28 to TRBJ1-5, with D uncertain. This CDR3 contains 19 residues. CDR1 and CDR2 (germline): MDHEN, SYDVKM. The V end lost 1 base, the J end lost 2 bases, and 21 bases lay between the germline ends.

The chain employs TRBV6-5 and TRBJ2-7; no reliable D call. There are 15 residues in the CDR3. V was cut by 0 bases and J by 3 bases, with 12 bases left in between. From germline, CDR1 is MNHEY and CDR2 SVGAGI. The DNA of the CDR3 is TGTGCCAGCAGTTACTCGTCGCTGGGGATCTACGAGCAGTACTTC. It yields the protein CASSYSSLGIYEQYF.

V gene TRBV5-4 combines with J gene TRBJ1-2; 10 bases match TRBD1. The V segment lost 2 bases and the J segment 14 bases; nucleotides outside the gene matches: 9. Germline V CDR1 and CDR2: SGHNT, YYREEE (reference sequence). The CDR3 is made up of 13 amino acids. DNA for the CDR3: TGTGCCAGCAGCTTAGGGACAGGGGCTCCTTGGACCTTC. Translation gives CASSLGTGAPWTF.

The chain links TRBV4-1 to TRBJ1-5; TRBD1 matches 7 bases. The CDR3 covers 14 residues. CDR1 is MGHRA and CDR2 is YSYEKL in the germline V gene. V shed 4 bases, J shed 3 bases, and the junction held 3 bases outside the gene matches. CDR3 amino acids: CASSLRGDNQPQHF. The CDR3, as DNA: TGCGCCAGCAGCCTCAGGGGGGACAATCAGCCCCAGCATTTT.

The chain has TRBV2 and TRBJ1-5; D not resolved. CDR3 length: 15 residues. V lost 5 bases to trimming and J lost 0 bases, with 11 bases between them. Germline lookup yields CDR1 SNHLY and CDR2 FYNNEI. CDR3 sequence: CASSFSRISNQPQHF. Here the CDR3 DNA reads TGTGCCAGCAGTTTCAGTCGGATTAGCAATCAGCCCCAGCATTTT.

The rearrangement links TRBV23-1 to TRBJ2-7, with D tentatively TRBD1 (5 bases). TRBV23-1 is filed as an ORF, its function uncertain. Trimming pared 0 bases from V and 7 bases from J, leaving 13 bases between. The CDR3 runs 14 residues. DNA for the CDR3: TGCGCCAGCAGTCAATCTCCCAGGGTGGGGGAGCAGTACTTC. It codes for CASSQSPRVGEQYF.

V usage is TRBV7-2 and J usage is TRBJ2-1; the D is unclear. V was shortened by 4 bases and J by 6 bases, with 16 bases between the two germline ends. CDR1 and CDR2 from the germline V gene are SGHTA and FQGNSA. CDR3 size: 15 residues. CDR3 in amino acids: CASSSRSSRVNEQFF. The CDR3 nucleotides are TGTGCCAGCAGCTCCCGCTCGAGCCGCGTCAATGAGCAGTTCTTC.

The V and J genes are TRBV7-2 and TRBJ2-3; 9 nucleotides match TRBD1. J lost 6 bases, V lost 6 bases, and 7 bases had no gene match. Germline lookup yields CDR1 SGHTA and CDR2 FQGNSA. The CDR3 consists of 14 residues. CDR3 amino acids: CASSWDRALDTQYF. The CDR3 DNA reads as TGTGCCAGCAGTTGGGACAGGGCCCTCGATACGCAGTATTTT. The full variable domain, its missing parts supplied by reference TRBV7-2 and TRBJ2-3, is GAGVSQSPSNKVTEKGKDVELRCDPISGHTALYWYRQSLGQGLEFLIYFQGNSAPDKSGLPSDRFSAERTGGSVSTLTIQRTQQEDSAVYLCASSWDRALDTQYFGPGTRLTVL.

The genes are TRBV27 and TRBJ2-1; D gene unclear. The CDR3 spans 16 residues. V dropped 6 bases and J dropped 1 base, with 16 bases sitting between them. Germline CDR1 reads MNHEY; CDR2 reads SMNVEV (reference sequence). As DNA, the CDR3 is TGTGCCAGCAGCTCCCCCCCAGGCTCTTCCTACAATGAGCAGTTCTTC. It encodes CASSSPPGSSYNEQFF.

The rearrangement links TRBV7-2 to TRBJ2-5; the D is unclear. V lost 5 bases to trimming and J lost 6 bases, with 13 bases between them. Germline V gives CDR1 SGHTA, CDR2 FQGNSA. This CDR3 region has 13 residues. CDR3 in amino acids: CASSGNIIQTQYF. Here the CDR3 DNA reads TGTGCCAGCAGCGGAAACATCATCCAGACCCAGTACTTC.

This chain joins TRBV7-2 and TRBJ2-5, with 11 bases matching TRBD2. The CDR3 is made up of 15 amino acids. V was clipped by 6 bases and J by 9 bases; unmatched bases: 12. Germline V gene data show CDR1 as SGHTA and CDR2 as FQGNSA. CDR3 DNA sequence: TGTGCCAGCAGGAGACCTAGCGGGGGGACCGGGCCCCAGTACTTC. Its protein is CASRRPSGGTGPQYF.

The CDR3 here is CASSLTEEYQETQYF. The CDR3 nucleotides are TGTGCCAGCAGCCTGACGGAAGAGTACCAAGAGACCCAGTACTTC. The chain recombines TRBV7-9 with TRBJ2-5; D remains ambiguous. The CDR3 runs to 15 residues. Trimming removed 5 bases at V and 0 bases at J, with 13 bases between. Germline values: CDR1 SEHNR, CDR2 FQNEAQ (reference sequence). Combining the CDR3 with reference TRBV7-9 and TRBJ2-5 gives the whole variable domain DTGVSQNPRHKITKRGQNVTFRCDPISEHNRLYWYRQTLGQGPEFLTYFQNEAQLEKSRLLSDRFSAERPKGSFSTLEIQRTEQGDSAMYLCASSLTEEYQETQYFGPGTRLLVL.

V gene TRBV6-6 combines with J gene TRBJ1-3; 7 nucleotides line up with TRBD1. Germline lookup yields CDR1 MNHNY and CDR2 SVGAGI (reference sequence). There are 15 residues in the CDR3. With V trimmed by 2 bases and J by 0 bases, 1 base remained unmatched. CDR3 amino acids: CASSYQGGSGNTIYF. The CDR3 DNA sequence: TGTGCCAGCAGTTACCAGGGGGGCTCTGGAAACACCATATATTTT.

The chain combines TRBV7-2 with TRBJ2-7; perhaps TRBD2 as D (5 bases). This CDR3 is 16 amino acids long. Trimming removed 3 bases from V and 0 bases from J, with 15 bases in between. Germline loops: CDR1 SGHTA, CDR2 FQGNSA. CDR3: CASSLVAGFFSYEQYF. The CDR3 region has the DNA TGTGCCAGCAGCTTGGTGGCGGGCTTTTTCTCCTACGAGCAGTACTTC.

The rearrangement joins TRBV29-1 to TRBJ2-7, with a possible D match to TRBD1 (6 bases). The germline gives CDR1 SQVTM, CDR2 ANQGSEA. CDR3 length equals 14 residues. V lost 5 bases, J lost 3 bases, and 17 bases lay in between. This chain's CDR3 is CSVSLPGAIYEQYF. CDR3 sequence (DNA): TGCAGCGTTTCGTTGCCAGGGGCAATCTACGAGCAGTACTTC.